These T cell receptor beta chains were read from a single sample in a study of CD4 T cells in relation to SARS-CoV-2 and coronaviruses. No antigen has been identified for these receptors. Method: immunoSEQ multiplex PCR; TCRdb's copy keeps in-frame clones and lacks some. The profile shows just over 35,000 clones, roughly 80% of them singletons. Sequencing used naive CD4+ T cells from PBMCs, cultured in vitro. Receptors originate from an adult with COVID-19. CDR3s include the opening cysteine and the closing phenylalanine or tryptophan. Each record gives: CDR3 length, clone size, V gene, D gene, J gene, CDR3 DNA, CDR3 protein. A D gene is named only where the DNA matches it firmly. Clone size is stated in some rows and not others, as once, few, many or a class when expanded.

>18|.|TRBV28|TRBD2|TRBJ2-1
TGTGCCAGCCTAGTAGCGGGAGGGTCGTTTAGGTCCTACAATGAGCAGTTCTTC
CASLVAGGSFRSYNEQFF
>15|.|TRBV7-9|.|TRBJ2-5
TGTGCCAGCAGCTTTTACGGCAGTTGGCAAGAGACCCAGTACTTC
CASSFYGSWQETQYF
>11|.|TRBV27|.|TRBJ2-5
TGTGCCAGCAGTAGGGGAGAGACCCAGTACTTC
CASSRGETQYF
>14|few|TRBV5-1|TRBD1|TRBJ2-7
TGCGCCAGCAACTCGGGACAGGGCGCCTACGAGCAGTACTTC
CASNSGQGAYEQYF
>17|.|TRBV7-8|TRBD2|TRBJ2-3
TGTGCCAGCAGCGTAACCGGGACTAGCACCCCGACAGATACGCAGTATTTT
CASSVTGTSTPTDTQYF
>15|.|TRBV28|TRBD2|TRBJ2-3
TGTGCCAGCAAGAGTAGCGGGAGGAGGGCAGATACGCAGTATTTT
CASKSSGRRADTQYF
>16|.|TRBV28|TRBD2|TRBJ2-2
TGTGCCAGCAGTTCGGGGCTAGCGGGAATTACCGGGGAGCTGTTTTTT
CASSSGLAGITGELFF
>14|.|TRBV7-9|.|TRBJ2-3
TGTGCCAGCAGCTCGCGAACTAGTTCAGATACGCAGTATTTT
CASSSRTSSDTQYF
>15|.|TRBV27|TRBD1|TRBJ1-2
TGTGCCAGCAGTACCAGACAGGGACCTAACTATGGCTACACCTTC
CASSTRQGPNYGYTF
>14|medium-sized|TRBV6-2/TRBV6-3|.|TRBJ1-5
TGTGCCAGCAGTTACTCGACAGACACTCAGCCCCAGCATTTT
CASSYSTDTQPQHF
>15|.|TRBV6-5|.|TRBJ1-5
TGTGCCAGCAGTTACACCCCTGGGTGGAATCAGCCCCAGCATTTT
CASSYTPGWNQPQHF
>17|.|TRBV6-1|TRBD2|TRBJ2-7
TGTGCCAGCAGTGACGAACTAGCGGGGGCATACTCCTACGAGCAGTACTTC
CASSDELAGAYSYEQYF
>14|.|TRBV2|.|TRBJ1-1
TGTGCCAGCAGTGAAGCGGACAATAGTCCTGAAGCTTTCTTT
CASSEADNSPEAFF
>15|.|TRBV6-5|TRBD1|TRBJ2-2
TGTGCCAGCAGCTCCCAGGGGGCGGGCACCGGGGAGCTGTTTTTT
CASSSQGAGTGELFF
>17|.|TRBV7-9|TRBD1|TRBJ2-3
TGTGCCAGCAGCCTCAGTCCGACAGGGGGCGGCACAGATACGCAGTATTTT
CASSLSPTGGGTDTQYF
>16|.|TRBV7-9|.|TRBJ2-5
TGTGCCAGCGGTAAAACTGCGGGGAGGAGGGAGGAGACCCAGTACTTC
CASGKTAGRREETQYF
>14|.|TRBV7-2|.|TRBJ2-2
TGTGCCAGCAGCTCCCGACTGGTCACCGGGGAGCTGTTTTTT
CASSSRLVTGELFF
>16|.|TRBV27|TRBD2|TRBJ2-1
TGTGCCAGCAGGATTAGGGGACTAGCAGCTTTTAATGAGCAGTTCTTC
CASRIRGLAAFNEQFF
>15|.|TRBV2|.|TRBJ2-1
TGTGCCAGCAGCCCAAGCTGGGGTAGCAGGAATGAGCAGTTCTTC
CASSPSWGSRNEQFF
>15|.|TRBV9|.|TRBJ2-2
TGTGCCAGCAGCGCCCGGGACACACGGGGAGGGGAGCTGTTTTTT
CASSARDTRGGELFF
>12|few|TRBV6-5|.|TRBJ2-2
TGTGCCAGCAGTTTATATCACGGGGAGCTGTTTTTT
CASSLYHGELFF
>13|.|TRBV7-2|TRBD1|TRBJ2-5
TGTGCCAGCAGCCGGGACAGGGGAAAGACCCAGTACTTC
CASSRDRGKTQYF
>16|.|TRBV19|TRBD1|TRBJ2-1
TGTGCCAGTAGTATGGGGACAGGGGTTAGAACTAATGAGCAGTTCTTC
CASSMGTGVRTNEQFF
>15|.|TRBV24-1|TRBD2|TRBJ2-3
TGTGCCACCAGTGGGTCGGGGGGAAGCACAGATACGCAGTATTTT
CATSGSGGSTDTQYF
>14|once|TRBV18|.|TRBJ2-3
TGTGCCACCTCCGTCCAGCGGTTAACAGATACGCAGTATTTT
CATSVQRLTDTQYF
>13|few|TRBV5-1|.|TRBJ1-2
TGCGCCAGCAGCCCTGCCAGGATCCATGGCTACACCTTC
CASSPARIHGYTF
>16|.|TRBV5-1|TRBD2|TRBJ2-1
TGCGCCAGCAGCCCGGGTGGGCTAGCGGGCCTCTCGGAGCAGTTCTTC
CASSPGGLAGLSEQFF
>18|.|TRBV9|.|TRBJ1-6
TGTGCCAGCAGCGTATCGGGGAACGTTCACTCCTATAATTCACCCCTCCACTTT
CASSVSGNVHSYNSPLHF
>12|.|TRBV30|.|TRBJ1-1
TGTGCCTGGAGCGAAACAGGGTTTGAAGCTTTCTTT
CAWSETGFEAFF
>21|.|TRBV9|TRBD1|TRBJ2-3
TGTGCCAGCAGCGAAACAGAAAGCGGGACAGGGCCTCTCCTACGCACAGATACGCAGTATTTT
CASSETESGTGPLLRTDTQYF
>16|.|TRBV6-5|TRBD2|TRBJ2-1
TGTGCCAGCAGTTACTTTCCCGCGGGAGTATCGGATGAGCAGTTCTTC
CASSYFPAGVSDEQFF
>16|.|TRBV7-6|TRBD2|TRBJ2-1
TGTGCCAGCAGCTTATTTCGCGGGGGGACCTACAATGAGCAGTTCTTC
CASSLFRGGTYNEQFF
>15|.|TRBV27|.|TRBJ1-2
TGTGCCAGCAGTTGGGATCGGACGAGAAGAGATGGCTACACCTTC
CASSWDRTRRDGYTF
>14|.|TRBV5-4|.|TRBJ2-7
TGTGCCAGCAGTTATTGGACAGCTACCTACGAGCAGTACTTC
CASSYWTATYEQYF
>14|.|TRBV18|TRBD1|TRBJ1-2
TGTGCCAGCTCACCCGGACAGGGGGACTATGGCTACACCTTC
CASSPGQGDYGYTF
>14|.|TRBV2|.|TRBJ2-5
TGTGCCAGCAACAGTCGAAAGTACCAAGAGACCCAGTACTTC
CASNSRKYQETQYF
>13|.|TRBV28|.|TRBJ1-4
TGTGCCAGCAGTCCCTCACCGCAGGAAAAACTGTTTTTT
CASSPSPQEKLFF
>15|once|TRBV9|.|TRBJ2-5
TGTGCCAGCAGCGTAGCTACTAGCAGCCAAGAGACCCAGTACTTC
CASSVATSSQETQYF
>14|.|TRBV4-1|TRBD2|TRBJ2-1
TGCGCCAGCAGCCAAGTCCACTTAGCGGGAGGACAATTCTTC
CASSQVHLAGGQFF
>13|.|TRBV9|.|TRBJ2-7
TGTGCCAGCAGCGTAGACGACTTCTACGAGCAGTACTTC
CASSVDDFYEQYF
>15|.|TRBV4-2|TRBD2|TRBJ2-1
TGTGCCAGCAGCTTCGGGACTAGCGGTAACAATGAGCAGTTCTTC
CASSFGTSGNNEQFF
>14|.|TRBV19|.|TRBJ2-6
TGTGCCAGTGGGAGGGGGGCTGGGGCCAACGTCCTGACTTTC
CASGRGAGANVLTF
>14|.|TRBV5-1|TRBD1|TRBJ2-7
TGCGCCAGCAGCCCTCCGGGACAGAACTACGAGCAGTACTTC
CASSPPGQNYEQYF
>15|.|TRBV9|TRBD2|TRBJ2-1
TGTGCCAGCAGCGTAGGACTAGCGGGAGCCAATGAGCAGTTCTTC
CASSVGLAGANEQFF
>13|few|TRBV28|TRBD1|TRBJ1-4
TGTGCCAGCAGTCCAGGGGACAGGGAAAAACTGTTTTTT
CASSPGDREKLFF